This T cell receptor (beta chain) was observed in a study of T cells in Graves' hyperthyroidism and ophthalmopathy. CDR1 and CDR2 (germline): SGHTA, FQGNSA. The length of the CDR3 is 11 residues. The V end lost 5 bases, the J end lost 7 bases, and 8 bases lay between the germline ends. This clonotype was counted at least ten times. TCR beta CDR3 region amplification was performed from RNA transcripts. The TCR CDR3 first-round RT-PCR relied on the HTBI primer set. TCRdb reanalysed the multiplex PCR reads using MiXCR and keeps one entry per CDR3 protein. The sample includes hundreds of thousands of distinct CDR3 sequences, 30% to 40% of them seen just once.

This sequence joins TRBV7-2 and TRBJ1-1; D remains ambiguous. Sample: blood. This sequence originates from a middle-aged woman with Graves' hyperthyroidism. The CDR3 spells CASSLPSEAFF. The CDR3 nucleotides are TGTGCCAGCAGCCTACCGAGTGAAGCTTTCTTT.